This T cell receptor beta chain was identified in a study of shared clonotypes between healthy human individuals. The CDR3 length is 14 residues. Germline V gives CDR1 MDHEN, CDR2 SYDVKM. Trimming took 2 bases from V and 3 from J, leaving 8 bases between them. Of note for this clone: Its antigen is still unknown. The sample holds other DNA sequences that translate to the same CDR3.

Evenly divided among several immunoSEQ plates was the genomic DNA of each subset. TCRdb's table, derived via immunoSEQ multiplex PCR, lists solely in-frame clones and lacks some. The sample shows hundreds of thousands of clones, approximately 75% of them seen only once. General study points: About 5% was the fraction of naive CD4 clonotypes found shared across a few donors.

The sequenced sample was memory CD4+ T cells sorted from blood. Subset reported: CD45RA-negative fraction. This clonotype was obtained from a woman in her 30s in good health. The genes are TRBV28 and TRBJ1-5; the D gene is possibly TRBD1 (5 bases). The DNA for the CDR3 is TGTGCCAGCAGTTTAGGGGGGATCAATCAGCCCCAGCATTTT. It is translated as CASSLGGINQPQHF. Looking up the rest from reference TRBV28 and TRBJ1-5 gives the full variable domain: DVKVTQSSRYLVKRTGEKVFLECVQDMDHENMFWYRQDPGLGLRLIYFSYDVKMKEKGDIPEGYSVSREKKERFSLILESASTNQTSMYLCASSLGGINQPQHFGDGTRLSIL.